Shown below are 9 T cell receptor beta chains from a single sample sequenced in a study of breast tumors, draining lymph nodes, adjacent tissues. TCRdb re-called the multiplex PCR reads with MiXCR, one entry per CDR3 protein. The profile shows about 89,000 distinct CDR3 sequences, more than 25% of them singletons. Samples came from axillary lymph nodes draining the breast cancer. The sequenced sample consisted of axillary lymph node tissue. Receptor source: a female donor with breast cancer. Some clones in this sample may be carry-over from other donors' samples.

In DNA form, the CDR3 reads TGTGCCAGCAGCTTAGGCTTTCGGGCTAGCGGGAGGAGTCAGACCCAGTACTTC. Its protein is CASSLGFRASGRSQTQYF. The chain links TRBV7-2 to TRBJ2-5, with 11 bases identical to TRBD2. This CDR3 region has 18 residues. J lost 6 bases, V lost 1 base, and 13 bases had no gene match. Germline assignment: CDR1 SGHTA and CDR2 FQGNSA.

This clonotype has at least ten counts. This clone may be a read error of a much larger clone one base away. This chain links TRBV6-6 with TRBJ1-2; the D is unclear. Germline CDR1 MNHNY, CDR2 SVGAGI (reference sequence). V was clipped by 0 bases and J by 4 bases, with 9 bases between them. This CDR3 comprises 14 residues. CDR3 DNA: TGTGCCAGCAGTTACTCTAACAGATGCTATGGCTACACCTTC. Amino acid sequence: CASSYSNRCYGYTF.

V usage is TRBV19 and J usage is TRBJ1-5, with D uncertain. CDR3 length: 13 residues. V was cut by 3 bases and J by 11 bases, with 14 bases left in between. The germline CDR1 and CDR2 sequences are LNHDA and SQIVND (reference sequence). The DNA of the CDR3 is TGTGCCAGTAGTATGAACACTGAGGAGACCCAGCATTTT. It yields the protein CASSMNTEETQHF. The variable domain in full, with the rest retrieved from reference TRBV19 and TRBJ1-5, is DGGITQSPKYLFRKEGQNVTLSCEQNLNHDAMYWYRQDPGQGLRLIYYSQIVNDFQKGDIAEGYSVSREKKESFPLTVTSAQKNPTAFYLCASSMNTEETQHFGDGTRLSIL.

This clonotype was detected ten times or more. The chain joins TRBV20-1 to TRBJ2-7; the D gene could be TRBD1 or TRBD2 (5 bases each). Trimming cost V 3 bases and J 2 bases, with 14 bases left between them. Germline V gene data show CDR1 as DFQATT and CDR2 as SNEGSKA (reference sequence). CDR3 length: 14 residues. CDR3 nucleotides: TGCAGTGCTAGCCCCGGGACGGATACCTACGAGCAGTACTTC. Its protein product is CSASPGTDTYEQYF.

This clonotype was picked up many times. The chain couples TRBV20-1 to TRBJ2-7, with 10 bases that match TRBD2. There are 15 residues in the CDR3. Germline-derived CDR1 and CDR2 are DFQATT and SNEGSKA (reference sequence). Losses at the gene ends were 0 bases for V and 3 bases for J; bases not matched to a gene: 5. CDR3 in amino acids: CSARDPRTSGYEQYF. The CDR3 DNA reads TGCAGTGCTAGAGATCCCCGGACTAGCGGCTACGAGCAGTACTTC.

This clonotype occurred many times. The genes are TRBV6-1 and TRBJ2-7, with D tentatively TRBD2 (6 bases). The V and J ends lost 3 bases and 6 bases respectively, with 15 bases between them. The CDR3 runs to 14 residues. The V gene's germline CDR1 is MNHNS and CDR2 SASEGT. The DNA of the CDR3 is TGTGCCAGCAGTGATTGGCAGGGAGGCCGCGAGCAGTACTTC. This sequence encodes CASSDWQGGREQYF.

This clonotype appeared a single time. The chain combines TRBV20-1 with TRBJ1-5; the D is unclear. V gave up 6 bases and J gave up 11 bases, with 20 bases separating them. The germline gives CDR1 DFQATT, CDR2 SNEGSKA (reference sequence). The CDR3 totals 13 residues. The CDR3 sequence: CSARIAGIKTQHF. CDR3 bases: TGCAGTGCGCGGATAGCGGGAATCAAGACCCAGCATTTT.

As to this clonotype: Since no conserved phenylalanine or tryptophan closes the CDR3, a read error is the likely cause. It is unclear where the CDR3 begins or ends on the DNA, so no DNA is shown, and the CDR3 is as TCRdb lists it. This chain links TRBV11-3 with TRBJ2-7; TRBD1 reflects the table's D call only, with no check against the DNA. Termini included, the CDR3 measures 13 amino acids. Germline V gene data show CDR1 as SGHNT and CDR2 as YENEEA. The CDR3 sequence: CASKSGFSYEQHS.

This clonotype was found many times. The gene calls are TRBV7-8 and TRBJ2-7; maybe TRBD2 (6 bases). Germline CDR1 and CDR2: SGHVS and FQNEAQ. The CDR3 has 14 residues. Trimming removed 5 bases from V and 3 bases from J, with 14 bases in between. The CDR3 here is CASSQTGLNYEQYF. CDR3 bases: TGTGCCAGCAGCCAAACGGGACTGAACTACGAGCAGTACTTC.